This T cell receptor beta chain was recovered during a study of blood T cell repertoires in COVID-19. For the study at large: From the United States, Italy and Spain came samples of acute and convalescent COVID-19.

TCRdb's table, derived via immunoSEQ multiplex PCR, lists solely in-frame clones and lacks some. The sample holds roughly 100,000 clones, 80% to 90% seen once. Germline V lookup: CDR1 LGHNA, CDR2 YSLEER. The CDR3 covers 13 residues. V lost 2 bases, J lost 1 base, and 5 bases lay in between. Sequenced sample: peripheral blood. The V gene is TRBV4-3, the J gene TRBJ1-1, with D hard to call. The TCR originated in a woman of 80 years or more with acute or convalescent COVID-19. The CDR3 loop is CASSQSTNTEAFF. In nucleotides, the CDR3 is TGCGCCAGCAGCCAATCTACGAACACTGAAGCTTTCTTT.